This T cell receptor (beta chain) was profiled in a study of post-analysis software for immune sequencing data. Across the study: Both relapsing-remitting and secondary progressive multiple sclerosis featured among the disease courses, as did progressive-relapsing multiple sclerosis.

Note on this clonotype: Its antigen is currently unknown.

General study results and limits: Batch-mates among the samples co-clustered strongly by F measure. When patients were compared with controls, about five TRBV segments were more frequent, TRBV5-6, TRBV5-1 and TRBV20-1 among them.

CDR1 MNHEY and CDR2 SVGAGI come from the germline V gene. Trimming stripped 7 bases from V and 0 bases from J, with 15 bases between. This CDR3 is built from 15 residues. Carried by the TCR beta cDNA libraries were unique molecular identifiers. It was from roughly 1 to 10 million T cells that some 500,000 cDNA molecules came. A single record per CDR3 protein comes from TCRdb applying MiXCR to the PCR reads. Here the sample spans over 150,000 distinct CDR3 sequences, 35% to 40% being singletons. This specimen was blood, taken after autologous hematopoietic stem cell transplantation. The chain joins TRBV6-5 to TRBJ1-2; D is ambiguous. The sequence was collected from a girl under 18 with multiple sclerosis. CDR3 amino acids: CASMKHRASNYGYTF. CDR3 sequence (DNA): TGTGCCAGCATGAAACATCGGGCGTCTAACTATGGCTACACCTTC.